This TCR beta chain was captured by sequencing in a study of T cell responses to AZD1222 COVID-19 vaccine. Study-level points and caveats: Baseline seropositivity characterized only six AZD1222 recipients. Repertoires in all cases were sampled only once the peak T cell response had passed. Clonal diversity was possibly underestimated, and the donors were mostly white British, with more females.

Pooling of second doses given at about 4 or about 12 weeks was done. The CDR3 covers 14 residues. Germline V CDR1 and CDR2: ENHRY, SYGVKD. The V end was cut by 8 bases, the J end by 0 bases, with 11 bases between. On this clone itself: No antigen is known for it.

The repertoire was sequenced with immunoSEQ multiplex PCR; TCRdb's copy has only in-frame clones and lacks some. The data contain approximately 170,000 clones, about 91% of them seen just once; the ten biggest clones take up around 0.99%. The receptor comes from an adult who received the AZD1222 COVID-19 vaccine. Here the sequenced sample was peripheral blood, taken 28 days after the second AZD1222 dose. V is TRBV10-3 and J is TRBJ1-3, with a tentative D call TRBD1 (5 bases). The CDR3 DNA reads TGTGCCATCCCGACAGAGAGCTCTGGAAACACCATATATTTT. Translating gives CAIPTESSGNTIYF.